This T cell receptor (beta chain) stems from a study of blood T cell repertoires in COVID-19. Study-wide background: Donors in the United States, Italy and Spain gave samples during acute or convalescent COVID-19.

CDR1 is SNHLY and CDR2 is FYNNEI in the germline V gene. With 6 bases removed from V and 1 base from J, the gap between germline ends came to 9 bases. The CDR3 consists of 13 residues. Sequencing used immunoSEQ multiplex PCR; TCRdb keeps in-frame clones, though not all of them. This table holds some 210,000 clones, 89% found once. The chain has TRBV2 and TRBJ1-1; D ambiguous. The sequenced sample consisted of peripheral blood. This receptor was identified in a man between 60 and 70 years old who had recovered from COVID-19. The CDR3 DNA follows: TGTGCCAGCAGACTACGGCCGAACACTGAAGCTTTCTTT. This sequence encodes CASRLRPNTEAFF.